This TCR beta chain was documented in a study of Ad26.COV2.S vaccination and SARS-CoV-2 variants (dated by TCRdb to 2020 to 2023). In the study overall: Donors in the vaccine arm were drawn from COV1001, a multicentre, randomized, double-blind, placebo-controlled phase I-IIa trial testing Ad26.COV2.S in healthy adults. Ad26.COV2.S was administered intramuscularly at 5 x 10^10 or 1 x 10^11 viral particles, either as a single shot or as two shots given 56 days apart. TCRbeta repertoire sequencing served as the tool for gauging how specific and how broad the SARS-CoV-2-reactive T cell receptors were following Ad26.COV2.S vaccination. The TCR-sequenced set comprised about 32 samples: around 20 Ad26.COV2.S vaccine recipients, 5 placebo recipients and 8 SARS-CoV-2 convalescent individuals. Trial participants were randomized into five groups of five, in which low-dose or high-dose Ad26.COV2.S was given once or twice, or placebo was given on both occasions. Throughout the experiments and outcome assessment, investigators stayed blinded to trial group allocation.

What the authors observed across the whole study: Spike-specific TCR breadth was higher in Ad26.COV2.S recipients than in placebo recipients (P = 0.0014). After vaccination, substantial breadth of spike-specific CD8+ and CD4+ T cell responses was reported. The study was not powered for comparison of responses between vaccine doses or regimens. Comparable non-spike TCR breadth was observed between vaccine and placebo recipients, consistent with only spike being contained in the vaccine. According to the authors, total T cell responses may have been underestimated by the TCR breadth and depth analyses.

Reading the label with the study, this specimen's treatment or condition is: roughly 18 received Ad26.COV2.S at low or high dose, single or two shots; about 5 received placebo; per-sample allocation not given. Repertoires of vaccine and placebo recipients were sequenced from samples collected on day 63 after the first injection. Between 29 July and 7 August 2020, Cohort 1b enrolled about 27 adults aged 18-55 years at one site in Boston, USA. As a vaccine, Ad26.COV2.S was a replication-incompetent adenovirus type 26 vector that expressed a prefusion-stabilized SARS-CoV-2 spike protein derived from the original Wuhan strain. The CDR3 runs 16 amino acids, cysteine and phenylalanine included. Of the read, only the CDR3 DNA is kept; its 48 bases are in frame from base 1. This clone was recorded a few times. The antigen it binds to is not known. No much larger clone is present one base from it, and per-base qualities are unavailable.

The immunoSEQ Assay was the method used to sequence TCRbeta CDR3 regions. After extraction, genomic DNA underwent amplification by bias-controlled multiplex PCR, followed by high-throughput sequencing. Under the source paper's analysis protocol: To quantify the absolute abundance of each unique TCRbeta CDR3 region, sequences were collapsed and filtered. Usable DNA was measured by amplifying reference genes present in all nucleated cells, and TCRbeta template counts were normalized to that usable DNA to estimate T cell fraction. Repertoire TCRs were annotated as SARS-CoV-2-specific by exact matching of V gene, CDR3 amino acid sequence and J gene to a known reactive TCR set. MIRA supplied the reference SARS-CoV-2 TCR set, which was filtered for enrichment in COVID-19-positive ImmuneCODE repertoires so that public or cross-reactive TCRs were removed. Based on the MIRA antigens, annotated TCRs were further analysed at the level of specific ORF or position within ORF. Breadth was defined as annotated unique rearrangements over total unique productive rearrangements; depth was the summed frequency of those rearrangements. Two-sided Wilcoxon rank-sum tests were applied when comparing TCR breadth between groups. Imported from immuneACCESS, the table was reduced by TCRdb to in-frame sequences with V and J called. These copies leave out some clones; in studies compared against another copy, an unresolved V gene accounts for under half, and the cause of the remainder is not known. V, J and clone size reflect that table, while D and trimming were determined from the DNA. The sample records about 350,000 clones, 70% to 90% of which are singletons. The ten largest clones capture less than 4% of the sample.

Material: peripheral blood, obtained in a trial of Ad26.COV2.S vaccine versus placebo. The chain is assembled from TRBV12-2 and TRBJ2-7; the table gives TRBD1 as D, unverified against the DNA. TRBV12-2 is a pseudogene. The TCR sequence derives from a person between 18 and 59 years old who received the Ad26.COV2.S COVID-19 vaccine or a placebo. The CDR3 reads CASRLVPGQGVYEQYF. The nucleotides read TGTGCAAGTCGCTTAGTCCCGGGACAGGGGGTCTACGAGCAGTACTTC.